The 22 T cell receptor beta chains in this list originate from one sample, sequenced in a study of blood T cells in healthy people across ages (dated by TCRdb to between 2015 and 2017). To prepare the library, 5' RACE was applied. The sample was run on an Illumina HiSeq 2500. The second PCR ran for roughly 6 to 11 cycles and used a J-beta primer mix along with a sample-barcoded 5' primer. TCRdb redid the processing of the public reads, applying fastp at Q25 and MiXCR, and retained in-frame beta chains. Under each unique CDR3 protein, matching rows form one entry showing the most common genes and DNA. The sample data list approximately 850,000 distinct CDR3 sequences, and 58% of these were observed just once. About 20% of the sample goes to the ten largest clones. Sequencing was performed on blood. Every receptor here comes from a man aged 30 to 39 in good health.

This rearrangement joins TRBV11-2 to TRBJ1-2; D is undetermined. CDR1 is SGHAT, CDR2 FQNNGV, per germline. The CDR3 sequence is 12 residues long. Between the trimmed V and J ends, which lost 3 bases and 6 bases, there was a span of 8 bases. The CDR3 here is CASSFSSDGYTF. Written as DNA, the CDR3 is TGTGCCAGCAGCTTTTCCTCCGATGGCTACACCTTC. Variable domain in full (rest from reference TRBV11-2 and TRBJ1-2): EAGVAQSPRYKIIEKRQSVAFWCNPISGHATLYWYQQILGQGPKLLIQFQNNGVVDDSQLPKDRFSAERLKGVDSTLKIQPAKLEDSAVYLCASSFSSDGYTFGSGTRLTVV.

The table lists this clonotype with a few counts. J is TRBJ1-2 and V is TRBV7-3; the match to TRBD1 covers 7 bases. Germline trimming cut 3 bases from V and 12 bases from J; bases unmatched to any gene: 16. This CDR3 region has 15 residues. CDR1 and CDR2 from the germline V gene are SGHTA and FQGTGA. The CDR3 here is CASSFFGQEAPIHTF. CDR3 sequence (DNA): TGTGCCAGCAGCTTTTTCGGACAGGAGGCTCCCATTCACACCTTC.

The chain employs TRBV9 and TRBJ2-7, with TRBD1 identical over 8 bases. The length of the CDR3 is 14 residues. Germline-derived CDR1 and CDR2 are SGDLS and YYNGEE. J was trimmed by 7 bases and V by 0 bases; bases with no gene match: 6. The CDR3 is CASSVGPGGDEQYF. The CDR3 DNA reads TGTGCCAGCAGCGTAGGACCAGGGGGCGATGAGCAGTACTTC.

This sequence joins TRBV4-1 and TRBJ1-2; D possibly corresponds to TRBD1 (6 bases). CDR1 and CDR2 from the germline V gene are MGHRA and YSYEKL. The CDR3 totals 15 residues. V lost 3 bases and J lost 6, with 17 bases in between. This CDR3 reads CASSHGDRSLDGYTF. DNA of the CDR3: TGCGCCAGCAGCCATGGCGACAGGAGCCTGGATGGCTACACCTTC.

The table lists this clonotype with a few counts. This CDR3 reads CSARAPTGGLGEQYF. The CDR3 DNA reads TGCAGTGCTAGAGCCCCGACAGGGGGCCTAGGGGAGCAGTACTTC. The chain is built from TRBV20-1 and TRBJ2-7, with 10 nucleotides matching TRBD1. The CDR3 has 15 amino acids. The trim removed 1 base at V and 7 bases at J, leaving 10 bases unmatched. CDR1 and CDR2 (germline): DFQATT, SNEGSKA (reference sequence).

This clonotype was detected only a few times. The rearrangement joins TRBV11-2 to TRBJ2-1, with 7 bases that match TRBD2. This CDR3 has 12 residues. Per the germline V gene, CDR1 is SGHAT and CDR2 is FQNNGV. V gave up 6 bases and J gave up 8 bases; unmatched junction bases: 4. CDR3 protein: CASRRLAHEQFF. CDR3 in DNA: TGTGCCAGCAGAAGACTAGCCCATGAGCAGTTCTTC.

The chain is built from TRBV3-1 and TRBJ2-7, with TRBD2 as a possible D gene (5 bases). The CDR3 is 15 residues long. Germline CDR1 and CDR2: LGHDT and YNNKEL (reference sequence). Deletions cut 0 bases from V and 3 bases from J, with 12 bases between. The CDR3 region is CASSQDPRGIYEQYF. CDR3 sequence (DNA): TGTGCCAGCAGCCAAGATCCTCGAGGGATCTACGAGCAGTACTTC.

This clonotype was counted a few times. The rearrangement uses TRBV29-1 and TRBJ2-1; no clear D. Trimming shortened V by 4 bases and J by 0 bases, and 10 bases separated the two germline ends. The germline V gene has CDR1 SQVTM and CDR2 ANQGSEA. This CDR3 region has 14 residues. The CDR3 loop reads CSVVITRSYNEQFF. CDR3 nucleotides: TGCAGCGTTGTTATCACCCGCTCCTACAATGAGCAGTTCTTC.

This clonotype has just a few counts. The V call is TRBV20-1, the J call TRBJ1-1; the D is unclear. Deletions cut 1 base from V and 1 base from J, with 10 bases between. The CDR3 sequence is 14 residues long. Germline CDR1 DFQATT, CDR2 SNEGSKA (reference sequence). CDR3: CSARASAQNTEAFF. In nucleotides, the CDR3 is TGCAGTGCTAGAGCGTCAGCTCAGAACACTGAAGCTTTCTTT.

The chain recombines TRBV5-6 with TRBJ2-5, with a weak D call TRBD1 (6 bases). The CDR3 covers 15 residues. Trimming stripped 1 base from V and 0 bases from J, with 10 bases between. CDR1 is SGHDT and CDR2 is YYEEEE in the germline V gene. As DNA, the CDR3 is TGTGCCAGCAGCTTGAGACAGGCGAACCAAGAGACCCAGTACTTC. It is translated as CASSLRQANQETQYF.

CDR3 bases: TGTGCCAGCAGTTTATGGGCAGGGGCTGGGGGGAACACTAGCACAGATACGCAGTATTTT. As protein: CASSLWAGAGGNTSTDTQYF. This chain joins TRBV28 and TRBJ2-3, with D perhaps assigned TRBD1 or TRBD2 (6 bases each). Trimming removed 0 bases at V and 0 bases at J, with 22 bases between. This CDR3 contains 20 residues. Germline CDR1 reads MDHEN; CDR2 reads SYDVKM. Drawing the rest from reference TRBV28 and TRBJ2-3, the complete variable domain is DVKVTQSSRYLVKRTGEKVFLECVQDMDHENMFWYRQDPGLGLRLIYFSYDVKMKEKGDIPEGYSVSREKKERFSLILESASTNQTSMYLCASSLWAGAGGNTSTDTQYFGPGTRLTVL.

This chain joins TRBV28 and TRBJ2-3, with D perhaps TRBD2 (6 bases). Germline lookup yields CDR1 MDHEN and CDR2 SYDVKM. The V end was cut by 4 bases, the J end by 4 bases, with 15 bases between. This CDR3 is built from 15 residues. The CDR3 nucleotides read TGTGCCAGCAGTTCCCAAGGGACTCAGGCAGATACGCAGTATTTT. This translates into CASSSQGTQADTQYF.

In DNA, the CDR3 is TGCGCCAGCAGCCAAGCTTTCCTAGCGAGGGGTGAGCAGTTCTTC. It codes for CASSQAFLARGEQFF. This chain joins TRBV4-1 and TRBJ2-1, with D maybe TRBD2 (6 bases). Germline V gene data show CDR1 as MGHRA and CDR2 as YSYEKL. Trimming cost V 1 base and J 9 bases, with 16 bases left between them. This CDR3 is 15 amino acids long.

The rearrangement uses TRBV20-1 and TRBJ1-2; 8 bases are shared with TRBD1. CDR1 and CDR2 (germline): DFQATT, SNEGSKA (reference sequence). The CDR3 covers 15 residues. Unmatched junction bases numbered 7, after V lost 0 bases and J lost 4 bases. CDR3 protein: CSARDGGDRGYGYTF. The CDR3 DNA reads as TGCAGTGCTAGAGATGGGGGTGACAGGGGCTATGGCTACACCTTC.

The V and J genes are TRBV20-1 and TRBJ2-1; D uncertain. Near its end, the DNA agrees better with TRBJ2-7, so the J call may be wrong. This CDR3 contains 17 residues. From germline, CDR1 is DFQATT and CDR2 SNEGSKA (reference sequence). The CDR3: CSAATLRKTLAYNEQYF. The CDR3 nucleotides read TGCAGTGCCGCTACCCTTCGTAAGACATTAGCCTACAATGAGCAGTACTTC.

The chain has TRBV6-2 or TRBV6-3 and TRBJ2-3; no firm D call. The CDR3 is made up of 13 amino acids. Germline CDR1 reads MNHEY; CDR2 reads SVGEGT. The germline V and J ends were trimmed by 4 bases and 4 bases, with 9 bases remaining between them. The CDR3 DNA is TGTGCCAGCAGTTCGTTGTCCGCAGATACGCAGTATTTT. As protein: CASSSLSADTQYF.

J is TRBJ1-2 and V is TRBV5-6; 9 bases line up with TRBD1. This CDR3 region has 14 residues. V lost 7 bases to trimming and J lost 3 bases; unmatched junction nucleotides: 7. Germline CDR1 and CDR2: SGHDT and YYEEEE. CDR3 coding DNA: TGTGCCAGCGGAACACAGGGGGCTGACTATGGCTACACCTTC. It codes for CASGTQGADYGYTF.

This clonotype was seen a few times. V gene TRBV20-1 combines with J gene TRBJ2-4; no firm D call. The CDR3 is 15 residues long. Trimming stripped 4 bases from V and 2 bases from J, with 15 bases between. Germline V CDR1 and CDR2: DFQATT, SNEGSKA (reference sequence). The CDR3 DNA is TGCAGTGCTAACCGGGTGGTTGGAACCAAAAACATTCAGTACTTC. Its protein product is CSANRVVGTKNIQYF.

V usage is TRBV12-3 or TRBV12-4 and J usage is TRBJ2-7, with D unclear. Trimming removed 4 bases at V and 3 bases at J, with 10 bases between. The CDR3 has 13 residues. This CDR3 is CASSSHGNYEQYF. CDR3 sequence (DNA): TGTGCCAGCAGTTCCCACGGAAACTACGAGCAGTACTTC.

The chain recombines TRBV27 with TRBJ2-7; 7 positions agree with TRBD1. This CDR3 has 18 amino acids. CDR1 and CDR2 from the germline V gene are MNHEY and SMNVEV (reference sequence). V gave up 0 bases and J gave up 3 bases; unmatched junction bases: 14. The CDR3 sequence: CASSLSRLTGQWFYEQYF. The CDR3 nucleotides read TGTGCCAGCAGTTTATCGAGGTTGACGGGACAGTGGTTCTACGAGCAGTACTTC.

The chain couples TRBV20-1 to TRBJ2-1; TRBD2 is a possible D gene (5 bases). Trimming stripped 3 bases from V and 8 bases from J, with 17 bases between. The CDR3 is made up of 14 amino acids. Germline V gene sequence: CDR1 DFQATT, CDR2 SNEGSKA (reference sequence). The CDR3 DNA reads TGCAGTGCTAGGGTGGGAGTAGGATTCCATGAGCAGTTCTTC. Protein product: CSARVGVGFHEQFF.

The V gene is TRBV20-1, the J gene TRBJ2-5; a weak D match, TRBD2 (5 bases). This CDR3 has 14 residues. The ends were cut back, 3 bases at V and 0 bases at J, with 11 bases in the middle. The germline CDR1 and CDR2 sequences are DFQATT and SNEGSKA (reference sequence). The CDR3 DNA reads as TGCAGTGCTAGGGAAGCGGAAAACCAAGAGACCCAGTACTTC. This gives the protein CSAREAENQETQYF.